One sample yielded the 4 T cell receptor beta chains listed below, sequenced in a study of blood T cell repertoires in COVID-19. Some clones are missing from TCRdb's copy, which holds only in-frame ones; the method was immunoSEQ multiplex PCR. The repertoire holds hundreds of thousands of clones, roughly four fifths seen once, with approximately 4.9% in the top ten. The sequencing input was PBMCs or T cells enriched from blood (not recorded which). These receptors originate from a woman between 45 and 65 years old who had been exposed to COVID-19.

The V and J genes are TRBV6-1 and TRBJ1-2; D remains ambiguous. Germline-derived CDR1 and CDR2 are MNHNS and SASEGT. The CDR3 length is 15 residues. The V end lost 0 bases, the J end lost 4 bases, and 12 bases lay between the germline ends. The CDR3 bases are TGTGCCAGCAGTGAAGCTATCATGAGGAGCTATGGCTACACCTTC. It specifies CASSEAIMRSYGYTF.

The rearrangement uses TRBV11-1 and TRBJ2-1; a weak D match, TRBD2 (5 bases). The length of the CDR3 is 14 residues. The germline V gene has CDR1 SGHAT and CDR2 FQDESV (reference sequence). The V gene lost 4 bases and the J gene lost 9 bases, with 16 bases spanning the gap. Here the CDR3 reads CASSSEGRFGEQFF. CDR3 DNA: TGTGCCAGCAGCTCAGAGGGCAGGTTTGGTGAGCAGTTCTTC.

This clone was recorded only once. This rearrangement joins TRBV10-2 to TRBJ2-5, with no clear D. The CDR3 has 14 residues. The germline V and J ends were trimmed by 8 bases and 5 bases, with 18 bases remaining between them. Germline CDR1 WSHSY, CDR2 SAAADI. CDR3 sequence: CASSPYSARETQYF. CDR3 sequence (DNA): TGCGCCAGCTCCCCTTACTCGGCGCGGGAGACCCAGTACTTC.

V usage is TRBV29-1 and J usage is TRBJ2-7; D perhaps matches TRBD1 (6 bases). The germline V gene encodes CDR1 SQVTM and CDR2 ANQGSEA. CDR3 length: 15 amino acids. The germline V and J ends were trimmed by 6 bases and 0 bases, with 18 bases remaining between them. In DNA, the CDR3 is TGCAGCGTGGGACAAACCGGGACCGTCTCCTACGAGCAGTACTTC. Its protein product is CSVGQTGTVSYEQYF.